This T cell receptor (beta chain) came from a study of T cell repertoires in cytomegalovirus infection (dated by TCRdb to 2018 to 2020). Background for the entire study: Peptide stimulations targeted recently identified HLA-C-restricted CMV epitopes, whose presentation resists viral immunomodulation, together with well-studied HLA-B-restricted epitopes. Because public TCR beta signatures pointed to carriage of CMV infection together with the matching HLA type, the HLA type of each donor mattered for the analysis.

This sample's treatment or condition label indicates: in vitro stimulation with specific CMV peptide epitopes to enrich CMV-specific T cells. This clonotype was seen once. No antigen is known for it. One base away there is no much larger clone; base qualities are not given. Just one read gives weak support. Reads for this sample came from an Illumina HiSeq 1500. TCRdb passed the public sequencing reads through fastp at Q25 and MiXCR, retaining productive beta sequences. A single entry per CDR3 protein holds the most common genes and DNA from its merged rows. For this sample there are 51,000 or so distinct CDR3 sequences; about 18% appear just once. The top ten constitute 80% of the sample. The paper as a whole reports these results and caveats: Carriers of CMV infection plus the relevant HLA type were discriminated by the cumulative frequency of public TCR beta family members in the study cohort and in an independent roughly 370-donor cohort. In the ex vivo response, HLA-C-restricted CMV-specific TCR beta clonotypes were dominant, and in two of eight donors the single most frequent clonotype came from this HLA-C-restricted group.

From a lookup of the germline V gene, CDR1 and CDR2 are SGDLS and YYNGEE. The germline ends are 14 bases apart after V is trimmed by 4 bases and J by 0 bases. The CDR3 runs 15 amino acids, cysteine and phenylalanine included. The CDR3 DNA has 45 bases and is translated from base 1. The receptor chain draws on TRBV9 and TRBJ2-7; the D gene is possibly TRBD2, with 6 bases matching. Specimen: CD8+ T cells from cultured PBMCs, collected from culture after CMV antigen stimulation. The TCR was taken from a human donor in good health (CMV status not recorded). Some clones in this sample may be carry-over from other donors' samples. The DNA sequence follows: TGTGCCAGCAGCCCCCTAGGGCGGGGCTCCTACGAGCAGTACTTC. Its protein product is CASSPLGRGSYEQYF.